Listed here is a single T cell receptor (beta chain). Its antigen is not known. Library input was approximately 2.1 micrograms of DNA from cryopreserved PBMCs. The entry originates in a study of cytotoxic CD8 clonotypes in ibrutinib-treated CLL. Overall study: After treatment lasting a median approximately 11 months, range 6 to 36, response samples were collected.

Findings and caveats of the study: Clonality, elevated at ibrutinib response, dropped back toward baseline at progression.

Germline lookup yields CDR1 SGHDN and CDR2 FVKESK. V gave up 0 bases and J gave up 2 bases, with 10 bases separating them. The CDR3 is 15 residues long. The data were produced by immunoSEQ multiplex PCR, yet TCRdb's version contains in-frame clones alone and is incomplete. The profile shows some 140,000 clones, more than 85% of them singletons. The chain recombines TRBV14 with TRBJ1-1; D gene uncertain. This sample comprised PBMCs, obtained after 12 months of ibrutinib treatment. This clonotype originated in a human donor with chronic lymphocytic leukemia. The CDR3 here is CASSQDMAGNTEAFF. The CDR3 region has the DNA TGTGCCAGCAGCCAAGATATGGCAGGAAACACTGAAGCTTTCTTT.